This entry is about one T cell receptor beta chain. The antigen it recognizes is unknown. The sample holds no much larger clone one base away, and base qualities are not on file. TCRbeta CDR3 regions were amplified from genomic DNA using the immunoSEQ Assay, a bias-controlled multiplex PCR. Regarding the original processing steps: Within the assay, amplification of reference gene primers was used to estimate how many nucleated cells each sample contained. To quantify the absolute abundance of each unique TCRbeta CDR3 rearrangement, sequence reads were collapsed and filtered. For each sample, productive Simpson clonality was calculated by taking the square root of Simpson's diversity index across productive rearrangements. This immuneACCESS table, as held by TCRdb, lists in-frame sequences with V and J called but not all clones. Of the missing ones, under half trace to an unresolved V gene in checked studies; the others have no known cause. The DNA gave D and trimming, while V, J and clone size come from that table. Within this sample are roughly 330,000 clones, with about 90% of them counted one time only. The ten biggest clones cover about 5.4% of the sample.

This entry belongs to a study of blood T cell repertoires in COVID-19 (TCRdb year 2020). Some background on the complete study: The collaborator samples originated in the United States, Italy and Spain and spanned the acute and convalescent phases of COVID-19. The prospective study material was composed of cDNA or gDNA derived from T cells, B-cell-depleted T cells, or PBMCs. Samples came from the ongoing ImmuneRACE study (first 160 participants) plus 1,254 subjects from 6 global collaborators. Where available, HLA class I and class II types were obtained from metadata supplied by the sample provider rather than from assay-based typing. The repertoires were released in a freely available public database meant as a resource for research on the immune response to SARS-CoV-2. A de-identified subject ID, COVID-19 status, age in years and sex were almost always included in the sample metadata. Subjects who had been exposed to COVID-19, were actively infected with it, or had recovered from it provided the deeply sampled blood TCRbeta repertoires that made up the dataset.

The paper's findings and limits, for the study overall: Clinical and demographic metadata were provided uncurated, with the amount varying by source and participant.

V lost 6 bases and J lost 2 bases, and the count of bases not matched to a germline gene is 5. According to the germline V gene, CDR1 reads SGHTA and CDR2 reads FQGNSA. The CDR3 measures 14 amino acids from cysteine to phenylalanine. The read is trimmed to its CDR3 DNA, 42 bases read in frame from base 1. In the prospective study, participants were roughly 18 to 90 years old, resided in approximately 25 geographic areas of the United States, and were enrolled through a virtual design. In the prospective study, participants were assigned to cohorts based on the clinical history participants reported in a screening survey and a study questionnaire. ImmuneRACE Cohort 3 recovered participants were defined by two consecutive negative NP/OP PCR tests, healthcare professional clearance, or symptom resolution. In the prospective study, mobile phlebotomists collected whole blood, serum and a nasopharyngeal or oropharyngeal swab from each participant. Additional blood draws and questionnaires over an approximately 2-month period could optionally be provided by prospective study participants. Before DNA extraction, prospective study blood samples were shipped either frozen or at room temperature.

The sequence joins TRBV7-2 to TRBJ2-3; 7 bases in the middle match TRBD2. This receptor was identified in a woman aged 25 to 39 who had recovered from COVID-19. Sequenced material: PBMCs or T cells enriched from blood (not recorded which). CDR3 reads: CASSRDYSTDTQYF. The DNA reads TGTGCCAGCAGTCGGGACTACTCCACAGATACGCAGTATTTT.